This T cell receptor beta chain was identified in a study of follicular helper T cells after annual influenza vaccination. Note on this clone: The antigen remains unidentified.

Between the trimmed V and J ends, which lost 4 bases and 11 bases, there was a span of 20 bases. Germline CDR1 is SNHLY and CDR2 is FYNNEI. This CDR3 region has 14 residues. Study-wide results and caveats: ICOS-CD38- cTfh most often held earlier Day 7 ICOS+CD38+ clones.

Repertoires were generated with immunoSEQ multiplex PCR, while TCRdb's copy carries only in-frame clones and drops some. Of roughly 27,000 clones listed, approximately 80% are singletons. Time point described: 2014-2015 season, pre-vaccination. Adults were given seasonal inactivated influenza vaccine, and blood CD4 subsets were sorted before and after vaccination. This TCR came from an adult who received the influenza vaccine. The rearrangement joins TRBV2 to TRBJ1-1; D ambiguous. The material was CXCR5+ CD38- circulating T follicular helper cells from blood, obtained on the day of influenza vaccination. The subset here: circulating Tfh, non-naive CD4+CXCR5+PD-1+ (ICOS+CD38+ or ICOS-CD38-). For the CDR3, the DNA is TGTGCCAGCAGTGTAAATTTGCGGCCCCTTGGGGCTTTCTTT. This sequence encodes CASSVNLRPLGAFF.